The 22 T cell receptor beta chains listed next were all sequenced from one sample in a study of OX40 agonist ivuxolimab in advanced cancers. Measured with immunoSEQ multiplex PCR; TCRdb has only the in-frame clones, and not every one. In the table there are around 46,000 clones, about 91% of which are singletons. Sequences were derived from CD4+ or CD8+ T cells sorted from blood, sampled in a trial of the OX40 agonist ivuxolimab. The receptor set was obtained from an adult with an advanced solid tumor such as melanoma, head and neck, liver or kidney cancer.

The chain links TRBV29-1 to TRBJ2-1; TRBD2 matches 10 bases. V shed 3 bases, J shed 8 bases, and the junction held 13 bases outside the gene matches. CDR3 length: 16 amino acids. The germline V gene encodes CDR1 SQVTM and CDR2 ANQGSEA. This chain's CDR3 is CSVDNRLAGSWDEQFF. The DNA for the CDR3 is TGCAGCGTTGATAACCGACTAGCGGGTAGTTGGGATGAGCAGTTCTTC.

The V call is TRBV7-9, the J call TRBJ2-1; maybe TRBD1 (6 bases). Germline V gives CDR1 SEHNR, CDR2 FQNEAQ (reference sequence). This CDR3 is 18 amino acids long. The ends were cut back, 3 bases at V and 4 bases at J, with 22 bases in the middle. CDR3 loop: CASSLDHRGGGKYNEQFF. The DNA of the CDR3 is TGTGCCAGCAGCTTGGACCACCGTGGTGGGGGCAAATACAATGAGCAGTTCTTC.

The V call is TRBV6-5, the J call TRBJ2-5; no clear D gene. The DNA end is more similar to TRBJ2-7, so the J call may be wrong. Germline assignment: CDR1 MNHEY and CDR2 SVGAGI. This CDR3 region has 13 residues. Here the CDR3 reads CASSLSLLGEQYF. The CDR3 DNA follows: TGTGCCAGCAGTCTTAGTCTCCTGGGCGAGCAGTACTTC.

This chain joins TRBV5-6 and TRBJ1-5; 7 nucleotides line up with TRBD1. With 3 bases clipped from V and 1 base from J, the junction kept 1 base outside the gene matches. The CDR3 runs to 14 residues. Germline V gene lookup returns CDR1 SGHDT and CDR2 YYEEEE. This CDR3 reads CASSWGQSNQPQHF. DNA for the CDR3: TGTGCCAGCAGCTGGGGACAGAGCAATCAGCCCCAGCATTTT.

The CDR3 reads CASSSQGTEAFF. In nucleotides, the CDR3 is TGTGCCAGCAGCTCACAGGGCACTGAAGCTTTCTTT. The V and J genes are TRBV11-3 and TRBJ1-1; the D gene is possibly TRBD1 (6 bases). The CDR3 is 12 residues long. CDR1 is SGHNT and CDR2 is YENEEA in the germline V gene. V lost 4 bases, J lost 4 bases, and 7 bases lay in between.

The CDR3 bases are TGTGCCAGCAGTTTTGTAGCGGGAGGGCCTTCCTACGAGCAGTACTTC. It translates to CASSFVAGGPSYEQYF. The rearrangement joins TRBV27 to TRBJ2-7, with 11 nucleotides matching TRBD2. CDR1 and CDR2 from the germline V gene are MNHEY and SMNVEV (reference sequence). This CDR3 contains 16 residues. V shed 3 bases, J shed 1 base, and the junction held 5 bases outside the gene matches.

J is TRBJ2-7 and V is TRBV6-5; D is uncertain. V shed 2 bases and J shed 7 bases, with 9 bases lying between them. This CDR3 spans 12 amino acids. Germline assignment: CDR1 MNHEY and CDR2 SVGAGI. CDR3 sequence: CASSYVSWEQYF. The CDR3 region has the DNA TGTGCCAGCAGTTACGTGTCTTGGGAGCAGTACTTC.

This clone was recorded once. The chain employs TRBV10-3 and TRBJ1-1; D gene ambiguous. The CDR3 length is 14 residues. V was pared by 2 bases and J by 5 bases, with 12 bases between. Germline V gene data show CDR1 as ENHRY and CDR2 as SYGVKD. The CDR3 sequence: CAISEEGWATEAFF. As DNA, the CDR3 is TGTGCCATCAGTGAGGAGGGCTGGGCGACTGAAGCTTTCTTT.

The chain employs TRBV21-1 and TRBJ2-1; TRBD2 reflects the table's D call only, with no check against the DNA. TRBV21-1 is a recognized pseudogene. This CDR3 comprises 13 residues. In DNA form, the CDR3 reads TGTGCCAGCACCCCTACTGGGGGGGCGCAGCAGTTCTTC. This translates into CASTPTGGAQQFF.

The CDR3 is CASSVETNYGYTF. For the CDR3, the DNA is TGTGCCAGCAGCGTTGAGACTAACTATGGCTACACCTTC. The chain is built from TRBV9 and TRBJ1-2; no clear D. Germline lookup yields CDR1 SGDLS and CDR2 YYNGEE. The germline V and J ends were trimmed by 2 bases and 0 bases, with 5 bases remaining between them. The CDR3 has 13 amino acids.

V usage is TRBV13 and J usage is TRBJ2-1; 9 bases map to TRBD2. Germline CDR1 PRHDT, CDR2 FYEKMQ (reference sequence). The CDR3 covers 15 residues. Trimming at V came to 8 bases and at J to 4 bases, leaving 9 bases not matched to a gene. CDR3 bases: TGTGCCAGCGTCCGCGGGAGGGCCGGGTACAATGAGCAGTTCTTC. It encodes CASVRGRAGYNEQFF.

The gene calls are TRBV9 and TRBJ2-7; the D is unclear. CDR3 length equals 14 residues. V lost 4 bases and J 0 bases, leaving 11 bases between the germline ends. Germline values: CDR1 SGDLS, CDR2 YYNGEE. CDR3: CASSPASDSYEQYF. CDR3 coding DNA: TGTGCCAGCAGCCCCGCCAGTGACTCCTACGAGCAGTACTTC. Combining the CDR3 with reference TRBV9 and TRBJ2-7 gives the whole variable domain DSGVTQTPKHLITATGQRVTLRCSPRSGDLSVYWYQQSLDQGLQFLIQYYNGEERAKGNILERFSAQQFPDLHSELNLSSLELGDSALYFCASSPASDSYEQYFGPGTRLTVT.

This chain links TRBV28 with TRBJ1-1, with TRBD1 matching over 8 bases. CDR3 length: 14 residues. V dropped 2 bases and J dropped 4; count of bases not matched to a gene: 3. CDR1 is MDHEN, CDR2 SYDVKM, per germline. CDR3 amino acids: CASSLTGGITEAFF. In nucleotides, the CDR3 is TGTGCCAGCAGTTTAACAGGGGGGATCACTGAAGCTTTCTTT.

The chain links TRBV11-2 to TRBJ2-1; possible D gene TRBD2, 5 bases. Trimming cost V 6 bases and J 5 bases, with 17 bases left between them. Germline CDR1 reads SGHAT; CDR2 reads FQNNGV. The CDR3 contains 15 residues. The CDR3 sequence: CASRGFGEINNEQFF. CDR3 DNA sequence: TGTGCCAGCAGGGGTTTCGGGGAAATTAACAATGAGCAGTTCTTC.

This chain connects TRBV15 to TRBJ2-7; 7 bases align to TRBD1. The V gene's germline CDR1 is LNHNV and CDR2 YYDKDF (reference sequence). The CDR3 totals 16 residues. J was trimmed by 2 bases and V by 0 bases; bases with no gene match: 7. CDR3 coding DNA: TGTGCCACCAGCAGAGATCTCGCGACAGGGACCTACGAGCAGTACTTC. Protein product: CATSRDLATGTYEQYF.

The chain has TRBV5-6 and TRBJ1-2; 7 positions agree with TRBD1. CDR1 is SGHDT and CDR2 is YYEEEE in the germline V gene. The CDR3 contains 14 residues. With V trimmed by 0 bases and J by 5 bases, 4 bases remained unmatched. DNA of the CDR3: TGTGCCAGCAGCTTGGGGGGACAGAGTTATGGCTACACCTTC. Its protein is CASSLGGQSYGYTF.

CDR3 loop: CASSQEGGHQPQHF. Written as DNA, the CDR3 is TGCGCCAGCAGCCAAGAAGGGGGCCATCAGCCCCAGCATTTT. This chain joins TRBV4-3 and TRBJ1-5; 7 bases line up with TRBD1. V lost 0 bases and J lost 5; bases outside the gene matches: 1. Germline V gene data show CDR1 as LGHNA and CDR2 as YSLEER. The CDR3 consists of 14 residues.

This clone turned up a few times. This sequence joins TRBV9 and TRBJ2-1; 8 bases agree with TRBD1. CDR1 and CDR2 from the germline V gene are SGDLS and YYNGEE. The V gene end was trimmed by 0 bases and the J gene end by 4 bases; junction bases not matched to a gene: 3. The CDR3 extends over 15 amino acids. DNA of the CDR3: TGTGCCAGCAGCGTAGAGGACAGGGTATACAATGAGCAGTTCTTC. This codes for CASSVEDRVYNEQFF.

This clone is a singleton in its sample. This chain joins TRBV5-1 and TRBJ2-1; 7 nucleotides match TRBD2. With V trimmed by 0 bases and J by 8 bases, 8 bases remained unmatched. Germline V gives CDR1 SGHRS, CDR2 YFSETQ. The CDR3 totals 15 residues. CDR3 bases: TGCGCCAGCAGCTTGGGACTAGCAAATACGGATGAGCAGTTCTTC. Its protein product is CASSLGLANTDEQFF.

The chain recombines TRBV19 with TRBJ2-7; 9 bases map to TRBD1. Germline CDR1 reads LNHDA; CDR2 reads SQIVND (reference sequence). Trimming cost V 3 bases and J 4 bases; bases outside gene matches: 10. This CDR3 spans 16 amino acids. The CDR3 sequence: CASSIPSPTGGYEQYF. CDR3 DNA sequence: TGTGCCAGTAGTATCCCCTCTCCGACAGGGGGATACGAGCAGTACTTC.

The rearrangement uses TRBV29-1 and TRBJ2-7, with D perhaps TRBD1 or TRBD2 (6 bases each). Germline V gene lookup returns CDR1 SQVTM and CDR2 ANQGSEA. The CDR3 covers 17 residues. Trimming shortened V by 5 bases and J by 0 bases, and 23 bases separated the two germline ends. The DNA for the CDR3 is TGCAGCGTTAAGGGGGAGGTAGGGTCGCCTTTCTCCTACGAGCAGTACTTC. Encoded protein: CSVKGEVGSPFSYEQYF.

In DNA form, the CDR3 reads TGCGCCAGCAGCCACCCTACCGGCAGGGATGGAAACACCATATATTTT. Protein product: CASSHPTGRDGNTIYF. The chain recombines TRBV4-1 with TRBJ1-3; D might be TRBD1 (5 bases). Germline V lookup: CDR1 MGHRA, CDR2 YSYEKL. V shed 3 bases and J shed 3 bases, with 15 bases lying between them. CDR3 length equals 16 residues.